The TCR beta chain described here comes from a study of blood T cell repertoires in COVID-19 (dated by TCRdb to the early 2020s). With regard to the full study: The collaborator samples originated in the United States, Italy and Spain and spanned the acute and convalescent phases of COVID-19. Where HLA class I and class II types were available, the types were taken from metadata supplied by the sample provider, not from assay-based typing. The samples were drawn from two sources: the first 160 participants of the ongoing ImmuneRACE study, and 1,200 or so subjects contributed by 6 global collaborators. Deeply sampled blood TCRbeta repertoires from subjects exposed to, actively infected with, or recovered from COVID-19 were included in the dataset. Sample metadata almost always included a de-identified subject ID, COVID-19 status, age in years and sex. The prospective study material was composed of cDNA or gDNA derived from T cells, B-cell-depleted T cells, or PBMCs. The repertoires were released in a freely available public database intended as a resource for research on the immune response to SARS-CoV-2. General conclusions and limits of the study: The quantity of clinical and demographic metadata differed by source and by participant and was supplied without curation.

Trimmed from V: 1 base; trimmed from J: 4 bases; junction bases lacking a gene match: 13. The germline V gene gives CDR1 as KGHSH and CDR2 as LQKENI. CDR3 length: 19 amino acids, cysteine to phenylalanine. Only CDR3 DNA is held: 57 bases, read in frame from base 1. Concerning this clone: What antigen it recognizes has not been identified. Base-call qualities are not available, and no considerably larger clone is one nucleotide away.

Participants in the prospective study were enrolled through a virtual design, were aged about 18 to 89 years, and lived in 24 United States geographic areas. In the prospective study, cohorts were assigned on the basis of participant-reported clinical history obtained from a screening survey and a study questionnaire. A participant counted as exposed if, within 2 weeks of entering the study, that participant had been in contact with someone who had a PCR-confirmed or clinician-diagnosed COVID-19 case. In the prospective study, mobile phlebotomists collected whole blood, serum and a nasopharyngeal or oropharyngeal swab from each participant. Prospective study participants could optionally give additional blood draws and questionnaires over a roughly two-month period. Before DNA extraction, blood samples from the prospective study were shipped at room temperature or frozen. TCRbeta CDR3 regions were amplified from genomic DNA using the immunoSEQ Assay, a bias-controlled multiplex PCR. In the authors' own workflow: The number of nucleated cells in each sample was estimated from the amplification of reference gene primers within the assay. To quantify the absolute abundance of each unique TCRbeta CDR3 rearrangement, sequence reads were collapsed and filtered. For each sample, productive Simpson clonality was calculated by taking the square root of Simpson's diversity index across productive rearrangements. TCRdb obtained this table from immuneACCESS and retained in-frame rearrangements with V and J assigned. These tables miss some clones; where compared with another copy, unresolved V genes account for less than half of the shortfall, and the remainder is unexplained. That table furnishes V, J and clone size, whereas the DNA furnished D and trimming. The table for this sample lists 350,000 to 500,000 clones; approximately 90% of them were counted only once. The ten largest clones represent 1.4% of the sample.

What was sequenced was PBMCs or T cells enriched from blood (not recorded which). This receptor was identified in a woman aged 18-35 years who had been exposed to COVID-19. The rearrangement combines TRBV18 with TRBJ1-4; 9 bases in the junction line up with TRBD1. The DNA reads TGTGCCAGCTCACCACGAATCACGGGACAGGGAAATCGTAATGAAAAACTGTTTTTT. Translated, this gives CASSPRITGQGNRNEKLFF. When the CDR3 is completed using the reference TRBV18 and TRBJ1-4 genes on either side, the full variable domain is NAGVMQNPRHLVRRRGQEARLRCSPMKGHSHVYWYRQLPEEGLKFMVYLQKENIIDESGMPKERFSAEFPKEGPSILRIQQVVRGDSAAYFCASSPRITGQGNRNEKLFFGSGTQLSVL.